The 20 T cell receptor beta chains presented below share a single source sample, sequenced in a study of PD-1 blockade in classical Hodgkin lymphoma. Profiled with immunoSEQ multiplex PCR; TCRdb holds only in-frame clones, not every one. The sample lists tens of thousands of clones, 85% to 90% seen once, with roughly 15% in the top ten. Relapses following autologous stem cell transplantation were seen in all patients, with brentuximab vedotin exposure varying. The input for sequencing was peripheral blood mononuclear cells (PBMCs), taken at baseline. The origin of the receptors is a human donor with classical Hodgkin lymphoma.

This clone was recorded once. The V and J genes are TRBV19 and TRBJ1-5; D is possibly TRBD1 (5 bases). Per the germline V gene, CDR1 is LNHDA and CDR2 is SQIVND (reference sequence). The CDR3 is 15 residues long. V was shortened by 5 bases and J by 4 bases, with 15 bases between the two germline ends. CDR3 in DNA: TGTGCCAGTAGTTTATGGCAGGGTGGGAATCAGCCCCAGCATTTT. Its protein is CASSLWQGGNQPQHF.

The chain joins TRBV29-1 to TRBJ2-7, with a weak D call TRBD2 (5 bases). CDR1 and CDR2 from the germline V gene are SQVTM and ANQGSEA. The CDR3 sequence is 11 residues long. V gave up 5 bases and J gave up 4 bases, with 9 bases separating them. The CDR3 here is CSVSSGYEQYF. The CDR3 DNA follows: TGCAGCGTTTCCAGCGGTTACGAGCAGTACTTC.

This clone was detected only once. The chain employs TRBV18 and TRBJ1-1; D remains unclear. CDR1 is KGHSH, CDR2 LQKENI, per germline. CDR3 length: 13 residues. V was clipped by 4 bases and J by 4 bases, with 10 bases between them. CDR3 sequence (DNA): TGTGCCAGCTCACTTAGTCGATTCACTGAAGCTTTCTTT. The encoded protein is CASSLSRFTEAFF.

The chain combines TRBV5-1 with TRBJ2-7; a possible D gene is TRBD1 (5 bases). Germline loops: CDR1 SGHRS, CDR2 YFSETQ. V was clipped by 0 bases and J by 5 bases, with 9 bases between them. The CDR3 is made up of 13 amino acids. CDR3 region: CASSLAGSHEQYF. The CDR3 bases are TGCGCCAGCAGCTTGGCAGGGTCCCACGAGCAGTACTTC.

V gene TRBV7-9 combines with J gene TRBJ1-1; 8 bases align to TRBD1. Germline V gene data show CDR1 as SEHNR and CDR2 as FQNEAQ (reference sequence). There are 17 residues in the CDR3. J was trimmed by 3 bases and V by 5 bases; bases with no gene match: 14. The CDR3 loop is CASSRTPTGAWDTEAFF. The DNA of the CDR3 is TGTGCCAGCAGCCGAACACCGACAGGGGCGTGGGACACTGAAGCTTTCTTT.

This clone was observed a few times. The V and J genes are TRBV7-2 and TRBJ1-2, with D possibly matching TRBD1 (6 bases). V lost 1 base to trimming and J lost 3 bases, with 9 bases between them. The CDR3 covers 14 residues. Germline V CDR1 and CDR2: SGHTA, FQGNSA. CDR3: CASSLEPGDYGYTF. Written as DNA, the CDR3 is TGTGCCAGCAGCTTAGAGCCAGGGGACTATGGCTACACCTTC.

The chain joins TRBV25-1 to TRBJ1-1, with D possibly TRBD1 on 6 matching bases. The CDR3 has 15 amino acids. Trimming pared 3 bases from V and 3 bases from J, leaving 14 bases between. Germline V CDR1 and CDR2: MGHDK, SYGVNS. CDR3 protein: CASSESNRVYTEAFF. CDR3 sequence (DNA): TGTGCCAGCAGTGAGTCCAACAGGGTTTACACTGAAGCTTTCTTT.

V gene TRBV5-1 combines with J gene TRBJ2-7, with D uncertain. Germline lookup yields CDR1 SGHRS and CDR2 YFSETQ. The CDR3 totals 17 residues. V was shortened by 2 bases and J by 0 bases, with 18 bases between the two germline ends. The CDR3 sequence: CASSLGFRADPSYEQYF. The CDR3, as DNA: TGCGCCAGCAGCTTAGGGTTTCGGGCCGACCCCTCCTACGAGCAGTACTTC.

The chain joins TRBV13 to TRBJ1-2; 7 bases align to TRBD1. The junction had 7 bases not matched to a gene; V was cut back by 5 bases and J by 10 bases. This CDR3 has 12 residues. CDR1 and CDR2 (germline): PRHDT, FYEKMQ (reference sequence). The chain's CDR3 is CASSPGQMDYTF. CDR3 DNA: TGTGCCAGCAGCCCGGGACAGATGGACTACACCTTC.

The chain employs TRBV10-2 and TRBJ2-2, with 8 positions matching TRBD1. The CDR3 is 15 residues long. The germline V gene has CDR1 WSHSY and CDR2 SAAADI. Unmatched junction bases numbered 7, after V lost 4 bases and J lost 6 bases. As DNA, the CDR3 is TGCGCCAGCAGTGCCACAGGGGGAACAGCCGGGGAGCTGTTTTTT. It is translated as CASSATGGTAGELFF.

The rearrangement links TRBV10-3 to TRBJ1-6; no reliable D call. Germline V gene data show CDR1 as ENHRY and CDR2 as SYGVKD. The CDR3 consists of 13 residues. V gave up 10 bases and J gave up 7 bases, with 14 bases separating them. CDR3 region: CATLKDENSPLHF. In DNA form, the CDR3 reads TGTGCCACCTTAAAAGACGAAAATTCACCCCTCCACTTT.

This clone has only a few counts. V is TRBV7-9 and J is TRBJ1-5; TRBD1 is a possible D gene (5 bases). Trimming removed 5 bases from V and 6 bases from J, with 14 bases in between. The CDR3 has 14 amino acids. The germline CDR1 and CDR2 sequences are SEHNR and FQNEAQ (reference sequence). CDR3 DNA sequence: TGTGCCAGCAGCCCAACAGGCTCTGGTCAGCCCCAGCATTTT. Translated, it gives CASSPTGSGQPQHF.

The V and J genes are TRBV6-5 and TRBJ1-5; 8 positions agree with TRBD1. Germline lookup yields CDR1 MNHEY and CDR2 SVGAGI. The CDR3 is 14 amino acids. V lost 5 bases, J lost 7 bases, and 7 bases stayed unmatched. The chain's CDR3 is CASSQYRGEQPQHF. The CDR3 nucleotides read TGTGCCAGCAGTCAATACAGGGGGGAGCAGCCCCAGCATTTT.

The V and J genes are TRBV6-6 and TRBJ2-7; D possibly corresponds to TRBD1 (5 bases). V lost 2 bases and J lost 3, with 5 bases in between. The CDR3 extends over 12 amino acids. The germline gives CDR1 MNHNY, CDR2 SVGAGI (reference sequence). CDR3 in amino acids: CASSYDSYEQYF. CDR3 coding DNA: TGTGCCAGCAGTTACGACAGCTACGAGCAGTACTTC.

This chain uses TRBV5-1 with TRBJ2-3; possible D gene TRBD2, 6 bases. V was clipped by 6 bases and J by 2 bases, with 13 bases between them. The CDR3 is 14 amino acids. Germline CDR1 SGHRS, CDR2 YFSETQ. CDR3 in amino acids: CASIYGDSTDTQYF. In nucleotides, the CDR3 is TGCGCCAGCATTTACGGGGACTCCACAGATACGCAGTATTTT.

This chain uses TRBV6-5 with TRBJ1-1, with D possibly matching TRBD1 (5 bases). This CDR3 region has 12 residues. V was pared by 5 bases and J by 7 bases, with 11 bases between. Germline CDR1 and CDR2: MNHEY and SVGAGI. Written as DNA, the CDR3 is TGTGCCAGCAGTCCTGGGGGAGGTGAAGCTTTCTTT. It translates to CASSPGGGEAFF.

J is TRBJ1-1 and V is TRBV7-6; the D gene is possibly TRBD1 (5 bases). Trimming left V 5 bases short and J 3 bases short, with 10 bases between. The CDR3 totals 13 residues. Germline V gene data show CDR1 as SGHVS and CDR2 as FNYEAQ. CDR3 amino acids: CASSLGTYTEAFF. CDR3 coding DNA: TGTGCCAGCAGCCTCGGGACCTACACTGAAGCTTTCTTT.

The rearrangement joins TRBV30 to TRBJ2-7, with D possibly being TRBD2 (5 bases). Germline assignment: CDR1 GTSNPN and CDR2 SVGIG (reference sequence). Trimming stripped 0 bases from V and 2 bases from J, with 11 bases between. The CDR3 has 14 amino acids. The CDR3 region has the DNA TGTGCCTGGAGTGTAGCGCCGAGGGCCTACGAGCAGTACTTC. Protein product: CAWSVAPRAYEQYF.

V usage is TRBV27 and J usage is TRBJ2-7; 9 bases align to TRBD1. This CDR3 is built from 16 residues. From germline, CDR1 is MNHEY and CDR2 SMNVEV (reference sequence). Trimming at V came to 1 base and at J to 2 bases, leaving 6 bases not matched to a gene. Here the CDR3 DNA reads TGTGCCAGCAGTTTATTTCCACAGGGGGCGACCTACGAGCAGTACTTC. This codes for CASSLFPQGATYEQYF.

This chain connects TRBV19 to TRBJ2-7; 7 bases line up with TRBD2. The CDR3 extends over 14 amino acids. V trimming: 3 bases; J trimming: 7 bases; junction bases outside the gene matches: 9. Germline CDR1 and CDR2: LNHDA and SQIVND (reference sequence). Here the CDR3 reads CASSIASGSTEQYF. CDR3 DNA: TGTGCCAGTAGTATCGCTAGCGGTTCCACGGAGCAGTACTTC.